Sequencing of this TCR beta chain was carried out in a study of T cell repertoires in cytomegalovirus infection. Background on the study: In public TCR beta signatures, there were indications of both CMV infection and matching HLA type.

This clonotype was seen a handful of times. No antigen is known for it. Study-wide points: The response measured ex vivo was dominated by TCR beta clonotypes (HLA-C-restricted and CMV-specific).

TCRdb used MiXCR to reprocess the reads, holding one entry per CDR3 protein. This sample carries some 590,000 distinct CDR3 sequences, under 45% of them seen once, and the ten largest clones take around 48%. This CDR3 spans 14 amino acids. Germline CDR1 and CDR2: MNHNY and SVGAGI (reference sequence). V lost 10 bases, J lost 2 bases, and 9 bases stayed unmatched. Material: cultured PBMCs, obtained from culture after CMV antigen stimulation. J is TRBJ1-1 and V is TRBV6-6, with 8 bases matching TRBD1. The TCR sequence derives from a human donor in good health (CMV status not recorded). Some clones in this sample may be carry-over from other donors' samples. This chain's CDR3 is CATRTGSTNTEAFF. The CDR3 bases are TGTGCCACCCGGACAGGGAGTACCAACACTGAAGCTTTCTTT.